These 22 T cell receptor beta chains originate from one sample sequenced in a study of cytomegalovirus exposure and HLA in healthy donors. Some clones are missing from TCRdb's copy, which holds only in-frame ones; the method was immunoSEQ multiplex PCR. The sample has approximately 59,000 clones, almost 95% seen once; the top ten hold about 5.7%. The sequenced material came from PBMCs. The receptors originated from a young man in good health and CMV-seropositive.

The chain links TRBV7-8 to TRBJ2-2; D may be TRBD2 (6 bases). This CDR3 has 15 amino acids. Trimming left V 0 bases short and J 5 bases short, with 10 bases between. Looked up from germline, CDR1 is SGHVS and CDR2 is FQNEAQ. Here the CDR3 reads CASSLAQGGTGELFF. In nucleotides, the CDR3 is TGTGCCAGCAGCTTAGCCCAAGGAGGGACCGGGGAGCTGTTTTTT.

The chain combines TRBV28 with TRBJ2-5; D is undetermined. Germline loops: CDR1 MDHEN, CDR2 SYDVKM. This CDR3 has 14 residues. V was cut by 5 bases and J by 5 bases, with 15 bases left in between. The CDR3 sequence is CASSRSSKEETQYF. The DNA of the CDR3 is TGTGCCAGCAGTCGGTCCTCAAAAGAGGAGACCCAGTACTTC.

This rearrangement joins TRBV25-1 to TRBJ2-3; 10 nucleotides match TRBD2. V lost 4 bases to trimming and J lost 5 bases; unmatched junction nucleotides: 3. This CDR3 is built from 14 residues. Per germline, CDR1 MGHDK and CDR2 SYGVNS. Written as DNA, the CDR3 is TGTGCCAGCAGTGCAACTAGCGGGAAAGATACGCAGTATTTT. Amino acid sequence: CASSATSGKDTQYF.

This chain connects TRBV28 to TRBJ1-4, with no clear D. Germline V gives CDR1 MDHEN, CDR2 SYDVKM. This CDR3 has 15 amino acids. V lost 3 bases and J lost 2, with 10 bases in between. As DNA, the CDR3 is TGTGCCAGCAGTTTCCCCCTCGGGACTAATGAAAAACTGTTTTTT. Translated, it gives CASSFPLGTNEKLFF.

This clone was recorded only once. J is TRBJ2-1 and V is TRBV19; TRBD2 agrees at 10 bases. This CDR3 is 17 amino acids long. With 4 bases clipped from V and 2 bases from J, the junction kept 8 bases outside the gene matches. The germline gives CDR1 LNHDA, CDR2 SQIVND (reference sequence). CDR3: CASSTARTSGAYNEQFF. In nucleotides, the CDR3 is TGTGCCAGTAGTACCGCCCGGACTAGCGGAGCCTACAATGAGCAGTTCTTC.

The chain uses TRBV5-6 and TRBJ2-7; 8 nucleotides match TRBD1. The CDR3 extends over 15 amino acids. Germline V lookup: CDR1 SGHDT, CDR2 YYEEEE. Trimming took 4 bases from V and 2 from J; bases not matched to a gene: 8. CDR3 sequence (DNA): TGTGCCAGCAGCCCCTGGTACAGGGGGACCTACGAGCAGTACTTC. Encoded protein: CASSPWYRGTYEQYF.

This clone appeared once. This chain links TRBV5-6 with TRBJ1-4, with 10 bases that match TRBD1. Germline V lookup: CDR1 SGHDT, CDR2 YYEEEE. V lost 0 bases, J lost 6 bases, and 8 bases stayed unmatched. The CDR3 has 17 residues. The CDR3 spells CASSLGWTGGTYEKLFF. The CDR3 DNA follows: TGTGCCAGCAGCTTGGGATGGACAGGGGGTACCTATGAAAAACTGTTTTTT.

This chain links TRBV19 with TRBJ1-5, with a possible D match to TRBD1 (5 bases). Germline loops: CDR1 LNHDA, CDR2 SQIVND (reference sequence). The CDR3 runs to 16 residues. V lost 3 bases and J lost 1, with 13 bases in between. DNA of the CDR3: TGTGCCAGTAGTATCCCCCAGGGAGGGAGCAATCAGCCCCAGCATTTT. It is translated as CASSIPQGGSNQPQHF.

CDR3 sequence (DNA): TGTGCCAGTACGGGGGTGAACACCGGGGAGCTGTTTTTT. Its translation: CASTGVNTGELFF. The chain joins TRBV6-5 to TRBJ2-2; tentative D call: TRBD2 (6 bases). CDR3 length: 13 amino acids. Trimming removed 9 bases at V and 1 base at J, with 9 bases between. CDR1 and CDR2 (germline): MNHEY, SVGAGI.

The V and J genes are TRBV2 and TRBJ2-5; possibly TRBD1 for D (6 bases). CDR3 size: 13 residues. The V gene lost 9 bases and the J gene lost 2 bases, with 13 bases spanning the gap. Germline CDR1 is SNHLY and CDR2 is FYNNEI. CDR3: CASQGTRQETQYF. CDR3 bases: TGTGCCAGTCAGGGGACAAGACAAGAGACCCAGTACTTC.

The chain joins TRBV9 to TRBJ2-2, with 8 bases that match TRBD1. This CDR3 region has 15 residues. Germline CDR1 SGDLS, CDR2 YYNGEE. Unmatched junction bases numbered 1, after V lost 0 bases and J lost 3 bases. The CDR3 protein is CASSVAGGDTGELFF. CDR3 nucleotide sequence: TGTGCCAGCAGCGTAGCAGGGGGCGACACCGGGGAGCTGTTTTTT.

The chain links TRBV9 to TRBJ1-2; tentative D call: TRBD1 (5 bases). The CDR3 contains 12 residues. The V gene's germline CDR1 is SGDLS and CDR2 YYNGEE. As DNA, the CDR3 is TGTGCTTCCCGGAGGGGTAACTATGGCTACACCTTC. Encoded protein: CASRRGNYGYTF.

This clone showed up just a few times. V is TRBV4-1 and J is TRBJ2-7, with 11 bases that match TRBD1. Unmatched junction bases numbered 5, after V lost 4 bases and J lost 6 bases. CDR3 length: 14 amino acids. Germline loops: CDR1 MGHRA, CDR2 YSYEKL. The CDR3 sequence is CASSPEDRGPEQYF. CDR3 nucleotide sequence: TGCGCCAGCAGCCCAGAGGACAGGGGGCCCGAGCAGTACTTC.

This rearrangement joins TRBV30 to TRBJ2-3; TRBD1 aligns across 10 bases. The CDR3 has 14 amino acids. Germline V gives CDR1 GTSNPN, CDR2 SVGIG (reference sequence). V dropped 3 bases and J dropped 4; count of bases not matched to a gene: 4. CDR3 residues: CAWRTGGGSDTQYF. CDR3 nucleotide sequence: TGTGCCTGGAGGACAGGGGGCGGGTCAGATACGCAGTATTTT.

The V call is TRBV5-1, the J call TRBJ1-3; D remains ambiguous. This CDR3 is built from 15 residues. Germline V gene data show CDR1 as SGHRS and CDR2 as YFSETQ. V lost 0 bases to trimming and J lost 0 bases, with 7 bases between them. The CDR3 DNA reads as TGCGCCAGCAGCTTGGGGCAGATCTCTGGAAACACCATATATTTT. Residues: CASSLGQISGNTIYF.

This clone was picked up one time. The chain is built from TRBV19 and TRBJ2-1; 13 nucleotides line up with TRBD2. The germline CDR1 and CDR2 sequences are LNHDA and SQIVND (reference sequence). The CDR3 runs 15 residues. Trimming cost V 5 bases and J 7 bases; bases outside gene matches: 5. In DNA, the CDR3 is TGTGCCAGTAGTCGACTAGCGGGAGGCCCGAATGAGCAGTTCTTC. Protein: CASSRLAGGPNEQFF.

This sequence joins TRBV5-4 and TRBJ1-1; D is possibly TRBD1 (5 bases). Germline CDR1 and CDR2: SGHNT and YYREEE (reference sequence). V gave up 4 bases and J gave up 4 bases, with 14 bases separating them. CDR3 length: 14 amino acids. The CDR3 region is CASSPEVGGTEAFF. The CDR3 coding sequence is TGTGCCAGCAGCCCTGAGGTGGGGGGCACTGAAGCTTTCTTT. Drawing the rest from reference TRBV5-4 and TRBJ1-1, the complete variable domain is ETGVTQSPTHLIKTRGQQVTLRCSSQSGHNTVSWYQQALGQGPQFIFQYYREEENGRGNFPPRFSGLQFPNYSSELNVNALELDDSALYLCASSPEVGGTEAFFGQGTRLTVV.

The V and J genes are TRBV6-1 and TRBJ2-3, with TRBD2 identical over 9 bases. V was clipped by 6 bases and J by 2 bases; unmatched bases: 6. Germline CDR1 is MNHNS and CDR2 is SASEGT. The CDR3 is 15 amino acids. The CDR3 region is CASRGSGGPTDTQYF. The CDR3 DNA follows: TGTGCCAGCAGGGGTAGCGGGGGACCCACAGATACGCAGTATTTT.

The J gene is TRBJ1-1, the V gene TRBV12-5, with TRBD1 identical over 8 bases. Germline CDR1 reads LGHNT; CDR2 reads FRNRAP. This CDR3 contains 15 residues. V was pared by 4 bases and J by 3 bases, with 7 bases of the junction left unmatched. CDR3 DNA: TGTGCTAGTGGTTCCTGGGACAGGTCTCACACTGAAGCTTTCTTT. It codes for CASGSWDRSHTEAFF.

This chain joins TRBV7-9 and TRBJ2-3; D gene unclear. The ends were cut back, 2 bases at V and 0 bases at J, with 12 bases in the middle. CDR3 length: 16 residues. CDR1 SEHNR and CDR2 FQNEAQ come from the germline V gene (reference sequence). CDR3 bases: TGTGCCAGCAGCTTATGGTCAGGTGCTAGCACAGATACGCAGTATTTT. Its protein product is CASSLWSGASTDTQYF.

This sequence joins TRBV30 and TRBJ1-2; D is possibly TRBD1 (6 bases). V lost 7 bases and J 9 bases, leaving 18 bases between the germline ends. Germline lookup yields CDR1 GTSNPN and CDR2 SVGIG (reference sequence). The CDR3 has 12 residues. The chain's CDR3 is CASFTRGRSYTF. The DNA of the CDR3 is TGTGCCTCATTCACGCGGGGGCGAAGCTACACCTTC. Looking up the rest from reference TRBV30 and TRBJ1-2 gives the full variable domain: SQTIHQWPATLVQPVGSPLSLECTVEGTSNPNLYWYRQAAGRGLQLLFYSVGIGQISSEVPQNLSASRPQDRQFILSSKKLLLSDSGFYLCASFTRGRSYTFGSGTRLTVV.

The chain uses TRBV5-4 and TRBJ2-7, with 7 bases fitting TRBD2. Germline lookup yields CDR1 SGHNT and CDR2 YYREEE (reference sequence). The CDR3 is 17 residues long. V was pared by 2 bases and J by 7 bases, with 18 bases of the junction left unmatched. CDR3 residues: CASSFIPREGEVGEQYF. CDR3 bases: TGTGCCAGCAGCTTTATCCCGAGGGAGGGAGAAGTCGGAGAGCAGTACTTC.